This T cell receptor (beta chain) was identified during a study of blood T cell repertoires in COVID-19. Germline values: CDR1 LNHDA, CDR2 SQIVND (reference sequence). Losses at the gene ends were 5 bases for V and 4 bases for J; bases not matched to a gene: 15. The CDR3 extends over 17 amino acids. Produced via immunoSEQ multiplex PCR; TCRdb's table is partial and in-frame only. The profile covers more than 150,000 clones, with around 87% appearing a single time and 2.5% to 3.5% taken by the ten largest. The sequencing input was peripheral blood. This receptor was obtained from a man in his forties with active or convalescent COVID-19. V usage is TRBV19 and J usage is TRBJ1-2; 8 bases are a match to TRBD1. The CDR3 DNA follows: TGTGCCAGTAGTCCCTCGACAGGGGATACACCCGGCTATGGCTACACCTTC. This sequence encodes CASSPSTGDTPGYGYTF.